The 22 T cell receptor beta chains below were found in one sample sequenced in a study of T cell repertoires and HLA-DP antigens (dated by TCRdb to 2016 to 2019). The library came from the immunoSEQ multiplex PCR assay. The source is immuneACCESS, and TCRdb retained only in-frame sequences with V and J called. Part of the clones is not carried over; for the studies checked, unresolved V genes explain less than half of this, and the remainder is unexplained. Within this sample are about 89,000 clones, with approximately 86% of them counted one time only. The ten largest account for about 1.7% of the sample. These receptors have no identified antigens. Material for sequencing was CD4+ T cells from PBMCs. The receptors were sampled from a man aged 50-59 years in good health and CMV-seronegative.

The chain joins TRBV19 to TRBJ1-1; D possibly corresponds to TRBD1 (5 bases). Trimming took 5 bases from V and 1 from J, leaving 14 bases between them. Germline V gives CDR1 LNHDA, CDR2 SQIVND (reference sequence). The length of the CDR3 is 15 residues. The CDR3 DNA reads TGTGCCAGTAGTCCGGGTTGGGACCAGAACACTGAAGCTTTCTTT. Translating it yields CASSPGWDQNTEAFF.

The V and J genes are TRBV10-1 and TRBJ2-3, with D perhaps being TRBD1 or TRBD2 (6 bases each). This CDR3 region has 16 residues. The V end lost 7 bases, the J end lost 5 bases, and 22 bases lay between the germline ends. Germline CDR1 reads WNHNN; CDR2 reads SYGVQD (reference sequence). In DNA, the CDR3 is TGCGCCAGCACGCCCTCGAAGGGGGGCCCCCAAGATACGCAGTATTTT. Translated, it gives CASTPSKGGPQDTQYF.

V gene TRBV6-5 combines with J gene TRBJ1-5; 7 bases are a match to TRBD1. The CDR3 sequence is 14 residues long. In germline, CDR1 is MNHEY, CDR2 SVGAGI. V gave up 8 bases and J gave up 4 bases; unmatched junction bases: 8. CDR3 DNA sequence: TGTGCCAGCGCGCTGGACAGGACGAATCAGCCCCAGCATTTT. It yields the protein CASALDRTNQPQHF.

This clone was detected once. The gene calls are TRBV4-1 and TRBJ1-1; D gene uncertain. V lost 1 base and J 6 bases, leaving 12 bases between the germline ends. Per germline, CDR1 MGHRA and CDR2 YSYEKL. This CDR3 spans 14 amino acids. The CDR3 region is CASSQVTSLAEAFF. CDR3 coding DNA: TGCGCCAGCAGCCAAGTCACTAGTTTAGCTGAAGCTTTCTTT.

This clone occurred once. The chain couples TRBV7-2 to TRBJ2-3; 8 bases fit TRBD2. CDR1 and CDR2 (germline): SGHTA, FQGNSA. V lost 1 base, J lost 2 bases, and 8 bases stayed unmatched. The CDR3 consists of 17 residues. CDR3 DNA: TGTGCCAGCAGCTTAGAGGGAACTAGCGGAACCACAGATACGCAGTATTTT. Its protein is CASSLEGTSGTTDTQYF.

V gene TRBV5-4 combines with J gene TRBJ1-6; D is unclear. V was shortened by 0 bases and J by 7 bases, with 8 bases between the two germline ends. The CDR3 contains 14 residues. Germline V gives CDR1 SGHNT, CDR2 YYREEE (reference sequence). Written as DNA, the CDR3 is TGTGCCAGCAGCTTGGAACGGACCAATTCACCCCTCCACTTT. As protein: CASSLERTNSPLHF.

J is TRBJ1-5 and V is TRBV7-2; no reliable D call. There are 14 residues in the CDR3. Germline CDR1 is SGHTA and CDR2 is FQGNSA. Trimming removed 5 bases from V and 0 bases from J, with 8 bases in between. CDR3 protein: CASSMTSSNQPQHF. CDR3 DNA: TGTGCCAGCAGCATGACAAGTAGCAATCAGCCCCAGCATTTT.

This clone showed up just a few times. The rearrangement links TRBV6-1 to TRBJ1-5; D might be TRBD1 (5 bases). The CDR3 spans 16 residues. The V gene's germline CDR1 is MNHNS and CDR2 SASEGT. Trimming pared 4 bases from V and 0 bases from J, leaving 13 bases between. CDR3 sequence: CASSARGTYSNQPQHF. For the CDR3, the DNA is TGTGCCAGCAGTGCCCGAGGGACCTATAGCAATCAGCCCCAGCATTTT.

This chain uses TRBV4-3 with TRBJ2-4; 7 nucleotides align to TRBD2. The V gene's germline CDR1 is LGHNA and CDR2 YSLEER. V trimming: 1 base; J trimming: 6 bases; junction bases outside the gene matches: 3. This CDR3 is built from 14 residues. In DNA form, the CDR3 reads TGCGCCAGCAGCCAAGGACTAGCTGCAAACATTCAGTACTTC. It encodes CASSQGLAANIQYF.

This clone was seen once. This rearrangement joins TRBV10-2 to TRBJ2-1, with TRBD2 matching 9 bases. Per germline, CDR1 WSHSY and CDR2 SAAADI. The CDR3 is made up of 15 amino acids. V was pared by 5 bases and J by 6 bases, with 8 bases of the junction left unmatched. The CDR3 reads CASSRSGGRGNEQFF. CDR3 bases: TGCGCCAGCAGTCGGTCTGGCGGGAGGGGCAATGAGCAGTTCTTC.

The genes are TRBV30 and TRBJ1-5; unclear D gene. V was pared by 2 bases and J by 5 bases, with 10 bases between. The CDR3 is 13 residues long. Germline CDR1 is GTSNPN and CDR2 is SVGIG (reference sequence). CDR3 region: CAWSSGLDQPQHF. Written as DNA, the CDR3 is TGTGCCTGGAGTTCGGGTCTCGATCAGCCCCAGCATTTT.

The V gene is TRBV30, the J gene TRBJ2-5; tentatively, D is TRBD1 (6 bases). The CDR3 sequence is 12 residues long. V was cut by 7 bases and J by 5 bases, with 14 bases left in between. The germline CDR1 and CDR2 sequences are GTSNPN and SVGIG (reference sequence). In nucleotides, the CDR3 is TGTGCCTACAACTCAGGGGTGGAGACCCAGTACTTC. Encoded protein: CAYNSGVETQYF.

This clone was seen a single time. J is TRBJ1-1 and V is TRBV6-1, with a tentative D call TRBD1 (5 bases). The CDR3 loop spans 14 amino acids. The germline V and J ends were trimmed by 4 bases and 4 bases, with 13 bases remaining between them. Germline V lookup: CDR1 MNHNS, CDR2 SASEGT. As DNA, the CDR3 is TGTGCCAGCAGTGGGGTCGGAGGGACCACTGAAGCTTTCTTT. Translating it yields CASSGVGGTTEAFF.

This chain links TRBV4-3 with TRBJ2-7; TRBD2 aligns across 9 bases. CDR1 is LGHNA, CDR2 YSLEER, per germline. This CDR3 is 16 amino acids long. V gave up 0 bases and J gave up 4 bases; unmatched junction bases: 7. The DNA of the CDR3 is TGCGCCAGCAGCCAAGACTGGCTAGCGGGAAGTTACGAGCAGTACTTC. Its translation is CASSQDWLAGSYEQYF.

V and J are TRBV6-5 and TRBJ2-1, with D perhaps TRBD1 (7 bases). V was clipped by 2 bases and J by 3 bases, with 11 bases between them. The germline CDR1 and CDR2 sequences are MNHEY and SVGAGI. This CDR3 comprises 15 residues. CDR3 DNA: TGTGCCAGCAGTTACAGTCAGGGGGGCTACAATGAGCAGTTCTTC. Its translation: CASSYSQGGYNEQFF.

The rearrangement uses TRBV11-2 and TRBJ2-5; D gene uncertain. There are 13 residues in the CDR3. Germline assignment: CDR1 SGHAT and CDR2 FQNNGV. The V end lost 4 bases, the J end lost 2 bases, and 8 bases lay between the germline ends. CDR3 sequence (DNA): TGTGCCAGCAGCTCCGGCCGGCAAGAGACCCAGTACTTC. The encoded protein is CASSSGRQETQYF.

The chain carries TRBV18 and TRBJ1-1, with 9 bases aligning to TRBD1. CDR3 size: 16 residues. CDR1 is KGHSH, CDR2 LQKENI, per germline. Trimming cost V 6 bases and J 3 bases; bases outside gene matches: 11. The CDR3 DNA reads TGTGCCAGCTCCCCCAGGGGGACAGGGAGGGACACTGAAGCTTTCTTT. Residues: CASSPRGTGRDTEAFF.

The chain links TRBV7-2 to TRBJ1-6; D is uncertain. There are 15 residues in the CDR3. The ends were cut back, 2 bases at V and 0 bases at J, with 5 bases in the middle. CDR1 is SGHTA and CDR2 is FQGNSA in the germline V gene. The CDR3 sequence is CASSLRSSYNSPLHF. In DNA form, the CDR3 reads TGTGCCAGCAGCTTACGGAGCTCCTATAATTCACCCCTCCACTTT.

CDR3 in DNA: TGCGCCAGCAGCTTGGGTGAAGCTAGGCGCACTGAAGCTTTCTTT. It encodes CASSLGEARRTEAFF. The chain recombines TRBV5-1 with TRBJ1-1, with D uncertain. The CDR3 is made up of 15 amino acids. V shed 0 bases and J shed 4 bases, with 13 bases lying between them. The germline V gene encodes CDR1 SGHRS and CDR2 YFSETQ.

Only one count was recorded for this clone. The chain recombines TRBV7-8 with TRBJ2-2; D remains unclear. Trimming left V 1 base short and J 4 bases short, with 4 bases between. The CDR3 extends over 13 amino acids. From germline, CDR1 is SGHVS and CDR2 FQNEAQ. CDR3 protein: CASSLDLTGELFF. CDR3 DNA: TGTGCCAGCAGCTTAGATCTCACCGGGGAGCTGTTTTTT.

The rearrangement joins TRBV9 to TRBJ2-1; D remains ambiguous. CDR1 is SGDLS and CDR2 is YYNGEE in the germline V gene. The CDR3 has 11 amino acids. Trimming took 0 bases from V and 11 from J, leaving 6 bases between them. The CDR3 protein is CASSVDEKQFF. The DNA for the CDR3 is TGTGCCAGCAGCGTAGACGAGAAGCAGTTCTTC.

The genes are TRBV28 and TRBJ2-7; TRBD2 matches 8 bases. Unmatched junction bases numbered 5, after V lost 6 bases and J lost 1 base. CDR3 length: 14 residues. Germline CDR1 is MDHEN and CDR2 is SYDVKM. The CDR3 loop reads CASRVGGASYEQYF. CDR3 nucleotides: TGTGCCAGCAGGGTCGGGGGGGCATCCTACGAGCAGTACTTC. Based on the CDR3 plus reference TRBV28 and TRBJ2-7, the full variable domain is DVKVTQSSRYLVKRTGEKVFLECVQDMDHENMFWYRQDPGLGLRLIYFSYDVKMKEKGDIPEGYSVSREKKERFSLILESASTNQTSMYLCASRVGGASYEQYFGPGTRLTVT.